This passage covers 25 T cell receptor beta chains from one sample sequenced in a study of T cell responses to AZD1222 COVID-19 vaccine. Assay: immunoSEQ multiplex PCR; the TCRdb copy retains only in-frame clones and omits some. The sample consists of about 210,000 clones, 85% to 95% of them appearing once. This material consisted of peripheral blood, taken on day 0 of AZD1222 vaccination. The receptors come from an adult in good health.

The J gene is TRBJ1-5, the V gene TRBV19, with 7 bases that match TRBD1. Germline CDR1 LNHDA, CDR2 SQIVND (reference sequence). This CDR3 comprises 14 residues. The junction had 6 bases not matched to a gene; V was cut back by 1 base and J by 9 bases. The CDR3 DNA sequence: TGTGCCAGTAGTATAGGACAGGGCCGTAGGCCCCAGCATTTT. This encodes CASSIGQGRRPQHF. Filled out from reference TRBV19 and TRBJ1-5, the complete variable domain reads DGGITQSPKYLFRKEGQNVTLSCEQNLNHDAMYWYRQDPGQGLRLIYYSQIVNDFQKGDIAEGYSVSREKKESFPLTVTSAQKNPTAFYLCASSIGQGRRPQHFGDGTRLSIL.

As concerns this clone: Other nucleotide sequences in the sample specify the same CDR3. The CDR3 region is CASSPGGNSPLHF. The CDR3 region has the DNA TGTGCCAGCAGCCCAGGAGGGAATTCACCCCTCCACTTT. The V gene is TRBV7-2, the J gene TRBJ1-6; no reliable D call. This CDR3 spans 13 amino acids. Germline V gene data show CDR1 as SGHTA and CDR2 as FQGNSA. V lost 5 bases and J lost 7, with 9 bases in between.

This rearrangement joins TRBV4-1 to TRBJ1-2; D is unresolved. The germline V gene has CDR1 MGHRA and CDR2 YSYEKL. The V end was cut by 0 bases, the J end by 2 bases, with 13 bases between. There are 16 residues in the CDR3. CDR3 region: CASSQESRTLNYGYTF. CDR3 nucleotide sequence: TGCGCCAGCAGCCAAGAGTCCAGGACTTTAAACTATGGCTACACCTTC.

The chain couples TRBV18 to TRBJ1-1; 9 bases map to TRBD1. The CDR3 is 15 amino acids. Germline V gene data show CDR1 as KGHSH and CDR2 as LQKENI. The junction had 3 bases not matched to a gene; V was cut back by 0 bases and J by 4 bases. Here the CDR3 reads CASSPPVTGGTEAFF. DNA of the CDR3: TGTGCCAGCTCACCACCCGTGACAGGGGGCACTGAAGCTTTCTTT.

This CDR3 reads CACTQGGGNQPQHF. DNA for the CDR3: TGTGCCTGCACTCAGGGAGGGGGCAATCAGCCCCAGCATTTT. The gene calls are TRBV30 and TRBJ1-5, with TRBD1 as a possible D gene (5 bases). This CDR3 has 14 amino acids. Trimming stripped 6 bases from V and 2 bases from J, with 14 bases between. Germline V gives CDR1 GTSNPN, CDR2 SVGIG (reference sequence).

The chain recombines TRBV4-1 with TRBJ1-1, with D perhaps matching TRBD1 (5 bases). Germline V lookup: CDR1 MGHRA, CDR2 YSYEKL. Trimming took off 3 bases at V and 7 bases at J, with 15 bases between the two ends. CDR3 length: 14 residues. CDR3 protein: CASSHPGAEREAFF. CDR3 sequence (DNA): TGCGCCAGCAGCCATCCCGGGGCCGAGCGTGAAGCTTTCTTT.

V gene TRBV5-1 combines with J gene TRBJ2-7; D assignment may be TRBD1 or TRBD2 (6 bases each). V lost 0 bases and J 2 bases, leaving 9 bases between the germline ends. Germline values: CDR1 SGHRS, CDR2 YFSETQ. CDR3 length: 14 residues. CDR3 residues: CASSLGGGPYEQYF. In DNA, the CDR3 is TGCGCCAGCAGCTTGGGTGGGGGGCCCTACGAGCAGTACTTC.

The chain carries TRBV3-1 (or the pseudogene TRBV3-2) and TRBJ2-7, with D possibly being TRBD1 (5 bases). The CDR3 covers 18 residues. Germline loops: CDR1 LGHDT, CDR2 YNNKEL (reference sequence). Between the trimmed V and J ends, which lost 0 bases and 5 bases, there was a span of 23 bases. CDR3 in DNA: TGTGCCAGCAGCCAAGACCGGCCCGACTCCTCCAGGGTCCACGAGCAGTACTTC. Amino acid sequence: CASSQDRPDSSRVHEQYF.

The rearrangement uses TRBV12-3 or TRBV12-4 and TRBJ1-2; weak D call: TRBD1 (5 bases). V was shortened by 7 bases and J by 6 bases, with 15 bases between the two germline ends. The length of the CDR3 is 13 residues. CDR3 sequence: CASNKGGRDGYTF. In DNA, the CDR3 is TGTGCCAGCAACAAGGGTGGCAGGGATGGCTACACCTTC.

V gene TRBV12-3 or TRBV12-4 combines with J gene TRBJ1-1; D gene uncertain. The V gene lost 7 bases and the J gene lost 1 base, with 10 bases spanning the gap. The CDR3 length is 13 residues. Here the CDR3 DNA reads TGTGCCAGCAACTGGGGTCGGAACACTGAAGCTTTCTTT. Translating it yields CASNWGRNTEAFF.

The V call is TRBV6-4, the J call TRBJ1-2; D is uncertain. V shed 0 bases and J shed 5 bases, with 10 bases lying between them. CDR3 size: 14 residues. The germline gives CDR1 MRHNA, CDR2 SNTAGT. Here the CDR3 reads CASSDSGGLYGYTF. CDR3 DNA: TGTGCCAGCAGTGACTCCGGCGGCCTATATGGCTACACCTTC.

The rearrangement links TRBV7-8 to TRBJ1-1; weak D call: TRBD1 (5 bases). Germline assignment: CDR1 SGHVS and CDR2 FQNEAQ. Deletions cut 2 bases from V and 5 bases from J, with 12 bases between. CDR3 size: 14 residues. CDR3 coding DNA: TGTGCCAGCAGCTTAATAGGGGTGGAAACTGAAGCTTTCTTT. Residues: CASSLIGVETEAFF.

This chain uses TRBV1 with TRBJ1-6. TRBV1 is a pseudogene locus. This CDR3 is 16 amino acids long. The CDR3 spells CTSSQDRGSYNSPLHF. DNA for the CDR3: TGCACCAGCAGCCAAGACCGAGGCTCCTATAATTCACCCCTCCACTTT.

The chain uses TRBV5-1 and TRBJ1-5, with TRBD1 as a possible D gene (6 bases). The CDR3 consists of 17 residues. V shed 1 base and J shed 4 bases, with 18 bases lying between them. Germline V gene data show CDR1 as SGHRS and CDR2 as YFSETQ. CDR3 protein: CASSLFPSDSHNQPQHF. The CDR3 DNA follows: TGCGCCAGCAGCTTGTTCCCCTCGGACAGCCATAATCAGCCCCAGCATTTT. Full variable domain (rest looked up from reference TRBV5-1 and TRBJ1-5): KAGVTQTPRYLIKTRGQQVTLSCSPISGHRSVSWYQQTPGQGLQFLFEYFSETQRNKGNFPGRFSGRQFSNSRSEMNVSTLELGDSALYLCASSLFPSDSHNQPQHFGDGTRLSIL.

This clone was observed a single time. The chain uses TRBV15 and TRBJ1-4; 9 bases are shared with TRBD1. The CDR3 runs 15 residues. V lost 5 bases to trimming and J lost 4 bases; unmatched junction nucleotides: 5. Germline V lookup: CDR1 LNHNV, CDR2 YYDKDF (reference sequence). The CDR3 DNA sequence: TGTGCCACCAGCGGACCGGGACAGGGTAATGAAAAACTGTTTTTT. It codes for CATSGPGQGNEKLFF.

V and J are TRBV29-1 and TRBJ1-6; D not resolved. The CDR3 is made up of 13 amino acids. Trimming removed 8 bases at V and 4 bases at J, with 12 bases between. Looked up from germline, CDR1 is SQVTM and CDR2 is ANQGSEA. CDR3 coding DNA: TGCAGCCCAGGACGGCCTTATAATTCACCCCTCCACTTT. Encoded protein: CSPGRPYNSPLHF.

The V and J genes are TRBV27 and TRBJ1-6, with TRBD1 as a possible D gene (6 bases). The CDR3 length is 15 residues. Germline CDR1 and CDR2: MNHEY and SMNVEV (reference sequence). Trimming removed 6 bases from V and 10 bases from J, with 19 bases in between. CDR3 protein: CASRRGADLGSPLHF. The DNA of the CDR3 is TGTGCCAGCAGGCGGGGGGCAGATCTCGGGTCACCCCTCCACTTT.

In the case of this clone: Within the sample, other DNA sequences also encode this same CDR3. V gene TRBV5-1 combines with J gene TRBJ1-6; D might be TRBD1 (6 bases). V was pared by 5 bases and J by 7 bases, with 13 bases between. From germline, CDR1 is SGHRS and CDR2 YFSETQ. CDR3 length: 14 amino acids. Here the CDR3 DNA reads TGCGCCAGCAGTGGGCAGGGGAGCAATTCACCCCTCCACTTT. Translating it yields CASSGQGSNSPLHF.

V gene TRBV14 combines with J gene TRBJ2-3; tentative D call: TRBD1 (6 bases). This CDR3 has 16 residues. The germline V gene encodes CDR1 SGHDN and CDR2 FVKESK. The germline V and J ends were trimmed by 4 bases and 6 bases, with 20 bases remaining between them. CDR3 protein: CASSLGTGHGRDTQYF. The CDR3 bases are TGTGCCAGCAGCCTGGGAACGGGACACGGCCGCGATACGCAGTATTTT.

The chain uses TRBV18 and TRBJ2-1, with D perhaps given as TRBD1 or TRBD2 (5 bases each). Germline values: CDR1 KGHSH, CDR2 LQKENI. The CDR3 consists of 17 residues. Trimming shortened V by 0 bases and J by 1 base, and 13 bases separated the two germline ends. The CDR3 spells CASSPPGQGVSYNEQFF. As DNA, the CDR3 is TGTGCCAGCTCACCACCGGGGCAGGGAGTATCCTACAATGAGCAGTTCTTC.

The chain carries TRBV3-1 (or the pseudogene TRBV3-2) and TRBJ2-7; no definite D call. This CDR3 has 15 amino acids. V gave up 0 bases and J gave up 2 bases, with 11 bases separating them. The germline V gene has CDR1 LGHDT and CDR2 YNNKEL (reference sequence). The CDR3 sequence is CASSQDHARAYEQYF. CDR3 nucleotide sequence: TGTGCCAGCAGCCAAGATCACGCCAGAGCCTACGAGCAGTACTTC.

The chain uses TRBV28 and TRBJ2-7, with a tentative D call TRBD2 (5 bases). This CDR3 is built from 11 residues. With 4 bases removed from V and 7 bases from J, the gap between germline ends came to 8 bases. In germline, CDR1 is MDHEN, CDR2 SYDVKM. This chain's CDR3 is CASSSTGEQYF. The DNA for the CDR3 is TGTGCCAGCAGTTCTACGGGGGAGCAGTACTTC.

This clone was counted a single time. The genes are TRBV12-3 or TRBV12-4 and TRBJ1-1; 8 bases match TRBD1. Germline trimming cut 6 bases from V and 5 bases from J; bases unmatched to any gene: 5. The CDR3 is made up of 13 amino acids. This CDR3 reads CASSRQGRTEAFF. The CDR3 DNA sequence: TGTGCCAGCAGCCGACAGGGGAGGACTGAAGCTTTCTTT.

The V gene is TRBV4-1, the J gene TRBJ1-3; TRBD1 matches 8 bases. The CDR3 totals 17 residues. The germline gives CDR1 MGHRA, CDR2 YSYEKL. V dropped 0 bases and J dropped 0; count of bases not matched to a gene: 4. In nucleotides, the CDR3 is TGCGCCAGCAGCCAAGACGGACAGGGCCGCTCTGGAAACACCATATATTTT. It specifies CASSQDGQGRSGNTIYF.

This clone has only one observation. The chain employs TRBV7-6 and TRBJ2-1, with D perhaps matching TRBD2 (7 bases). V lost 1 base, J lost 5 bases, and 12 bases lay in between. CDR3 length equals 15 residues. Looked up from germline, CDR1 is SGHVS and CDR2 is FNYEAQ. CDR3 protein: CASSLVGEGDNEQFF. The DNA of the CDR3 is TGTGCCAGCAGCTTAGTGGGGGAGGGGGACAATGAGCAGTTCTTC.